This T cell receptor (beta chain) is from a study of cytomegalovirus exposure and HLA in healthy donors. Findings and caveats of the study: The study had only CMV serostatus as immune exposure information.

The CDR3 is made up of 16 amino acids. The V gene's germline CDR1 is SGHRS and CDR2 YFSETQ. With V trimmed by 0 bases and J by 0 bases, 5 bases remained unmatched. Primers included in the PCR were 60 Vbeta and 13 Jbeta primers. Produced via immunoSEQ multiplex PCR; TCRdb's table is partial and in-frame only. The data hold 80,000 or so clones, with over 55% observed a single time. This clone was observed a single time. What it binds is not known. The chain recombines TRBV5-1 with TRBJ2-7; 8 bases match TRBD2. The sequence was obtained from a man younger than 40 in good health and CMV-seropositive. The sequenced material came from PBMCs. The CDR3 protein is CASSLALSGSSYEQYF. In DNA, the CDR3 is TGCGCCAGCAGCTTGGCATTGAGCGGGAGCTCCTACGAGCAGTACTTC.